This TCR beta chain was captured by sequencing in a study of blood T cell repertoires in COVID-19. About the study: PBMCs, B-cell-depleted T cells, or T cells provided the cDNA or gDNA that made up the material.

Sequencing was performed with immunoSEQ multiplex PCR; in TCRdb, only in-frame clones are kept and a portion is missing. The sample contains some 71,000 clones, about 84% of which appear only once. The table lists this clone with a few counts. The material sequenced was peripheral blood. The receptor was isolated from a man aged 45 to 65 with COVID-19, enrolled during active disease.

The CDR3 loop reads CASSRRQGLNTEAFF. In DNA form, the CDR3 reads TGTGCCAGCAGTCGTCGACAGGGTTTAAATACTGAAGCTTTCTTT. This chain joins TRBV2 and TRBJ1-1; 7 nucleotides line up with TRBD1. V shed 5 bases, J shed 5 bases, and the junction held 11 bases outside the gene matches. Germline V gene sequence: CDR1 SNHLY, CDR2 FYNNEI. The CDR3 runs 15 residues.